This T cell receptor beta chain was identified in a study of blood T cells in healthy people across ages. The donors, aged about 6 to 95, were healthy Caucasians from Russia. Study-wide results and limits: No one knew whether donors had CMV, which possibly confounded expanded clonotype changes.

The CDR3 consists of 15 residues. Looked up from germline, CDR1 is MDHEN and CDR2 is SYDVKM. A second PCR, run for about 7 to 12 cycles, used a sample-barcoded 5' primer plus a J-beta primer mix. Each CDR3 protein gets one entry after TCRdb re-called the 5' RACE reads with MiXCR. The sample comprises 850,000 to 950,000 distinct CDR3 sequences, roughly 26% of which are singletons, and around a sixth rests with the top ten. Concerning this clonotype itself: What it recognizes is unknown.

The chain recombines TRBV28 with TRBJ2-1; TRBD1 or TRBD2 may be the D gene (6 bases each). The closer fit of TRBJ2-7 to the DNA end suggests the J call may be wrong. This clonotype originated in a woman older than 75 in good health. The source material was blood. The CDR3 coding sequence is TGTGCCAGCACATCTGAGGGGGGCTCCTACAATGAGCAGTACTTC. Translating it yields CASTSEGGSYNEQYF.